Listed here are 26 T cell receptor beta chains from one sample, sequenced in a study of radiotherapy plus CTLA-4 blockade in lung cancer (dated by TCRdb to 2016 to 2019). Receptor libraries were prepared by the immunoSEQ multiplex PCR assay. This immuneACCESS table, as held by TCRdb, lists in-frame sequences with V and J called but not all clones. Of the missing ones, under half trace to an unresolved V gene in checked studies; the others have no known cause. This sample gives about 39,000 clones in total; roughly 79% of them show up just once. About 25% of the sample is held by the ten biggest clonotypes. Sequenced here: peripheral blood, sampled from a patient treated with radiotherapy plus ipilimumab. The receptors here all came from a human donor with non-small cell lung cancer that progressed on radiotherapy plus ipilimumab.

This chain links TRBV9 with TRBJ2-3, with D possibly matching TRBD2 (5 bases). Germline lookup yields CDR1 SGDLS and CDR2 YYNGEE. Trimming took 1 base from V and 6 from J, leaving 12 bases between them. The CDR3 runs to 14 residues. CDR3: CASSVFGVQDTQYF. The CDR3 bases are TGTGCCAGCAGCGTATTCGGGGTGCAGGATACGCAGTATTTT. The full variable domain, rest sourced from reference TRBV9 and TRBJ2-3, is DSGVTQTPKHLITATGQRVTLRCSPRSGDLSVYWYQQSLDQGLQFLIQYYNGEERAKGNILERFSAQQFPDLHSELNLSSLELGDSALYFCASSVFGVQDTQYFGPGTRLTVL.

CDR3: CASKYRSPWYNSPLHF. DNA for the CDR3: TGTGCCAGCAAATACCGTAGCCCGTGGTATAATTCACCCCTCCACTTT. The rearrangement links TRBV2 to TRBJ1-6, with D hard to call. The CDR3 is 16 amino acids. The V end lost 7 bases, the J end lost 4 bases, and 17 bases lay between the germline ends. Germline CDR1 reads SNHLY; CDR2 reads FYNNEI.

The V and J genes are TRBV28 and TRBJ2-5, with a possible D match to TRBD2 (6 bases). The CDR3 covers 14 residues. CDR1 is MDHEN and CDR2 is SYDVKM in the germline V gene. Trimming took off 1 base at V and 2 bases at J, with 8 bases between the two ends. The CDR3 DNA sequence: TGTGCCAGCAGTTTATATCGGGGGCAAGAGACCCAGTACTTC. Translated, it gives CASSLYRGQETQYF.

The rearrangement links TRBV18 to TRBJ2-5, with 7 bases identical to TRBD2. The CDR3 is 15 amino acids. Germline CDR1 KGHSH, CDR2 LQKENI. Unmatched junction bases numbered 7, after V lost 2 bases and J lost 4 bases. This chain's CDR3 is CASSPTSAGLETQYF. The CDR3 region has the DNA TGTGCCAGCTCACCAACTAGCGCTGGTTTAGAGACCCAGTACTTC.

The chain combines TRBV5-1 with TRBJ1-2; TRBD1 matches 11 bases. The germline V gene has CDR1 SGHRS and CDR2 YFSETQ. This CDR3 comprises 15 residues. The ends lost 4 bases at V and 8 bases at J; junction bases unmatched: 10. CDR3 sequence (DNA): TGCGCCAGCAGCAACGGACAGGGGGCAGGTTTAGGCTACACCTTC. It specifies CASSNGQGAGLGYTF.

The genes are TRBV5-1 and TRBJ2-7; 15 bases are shared with TRBD2. Germline V gene lookup returns CDR1 SGHRS and CDR2 YFSETQ. The CDR3 is 14 amino acids. V lost 3 bases, J lost 7 bases, and 2 bases stayed unmatched. The CDR3 region is CASSSGLAGGEQYF. The CDR3 DNA follows: TGCGCCAGCAGCTCGGGACTAGCGGGGGGAGAGCAGTACTTC.

The chain employs TRBV11-2 and TRBJ2-2; 9 bases line up with TRBD1. The CDR3 runs to 17 residues. The V segment lost 1 base and the J segment 4 bases; nucleotides outside the gene matches: 7. Germline lookup yields CDR1 SGHAT and CDR2 FQNNGV. The CDR3 here is CASSLAYRGRATGELFF. The CDR3 coding sequence is TGTGCCAGCAGCTTAGCTTACAGGGGGCGCGCCACCGGGGAGCTGTTTTTT.

This chain uses TRBV19 with TRBJ2-7; the D gene is possibly TRBD2 (6 bases). V lost 10 bases, J lost 0 bases, and 13 bases lay in between. CDR1 is LNHDA and CDR2 is SQIVND in the germline V gene (reference sequence). CDR3 length: 13 residues. CDR3 nucleotide sequence: TGTGCCACCCTCGGAGGGAGCTCCTACGAGCAGTACTTC. This encodes CATLGGSSYEQYF.

This chain uses TRBV6-1 with TRBJ1-1; TRBD1 agrees at 11 bases. Trimming removed 6 bases from V and 5 bases from J; junction bases left unmatched: 8. CDR1 is MNHNS, CDR2 SASEGT, per germline. CDR3 length: 15 amino acids. The CDR3 coding sequence is TGTGCCAGCAGCGGACAGGGGGCTCAAGGGACTGAAGCTTTCTTT. Protein: CASSGQGAQGTEAFF.

This rearrangement joins TRBV6-5 to TRBJ1-3; D perhaps matches TRBD1 (6 bases). V was trimmed by 5 bases and J by 4 bases, leaving 12 bases between them. Germline loops: CDR1 MNHEY, CDR2 SVGAGI. The CDR3 loop spans 14 amino acids. Here the CDR3 reads CASSRGTLGNTIYF. CDR3 bases: TGTGCCAGCAGTCGTGGGACACTCGGAAACACCATATATTTT.

In its sample, this clone was seen a few times. The rearrangement links TRBV4-1 to TRBJ2-5, with D possibly matching TRBD1 (6 bases). Germline loops: CDR1 MGHRA, CDR2 YSYEKL. CDR3 length: 13 amino acids. V lost 4 bases and J 5 bases, leaving 11 bases between the germline ends. Here the CDR3 reads CASSLQQGETQYF. DNA for the CDR3: TGCGCCAGCAGCCTGCAACAGGGTGAGACCCAGTACTTC.

This chain uses TRBV18 with TRBJ1-2; D call uncertain. The CDR3 contains 14 residues. V was cut by 3 bases and J by 4 bases, with 12 bases left in between. CDR1 KGHSH and CDR2 LQKENI come from the germline V gene. The CDR3 DNA is TGTGCCAGCTCACCCCCCTCGGGTACCTATGGCTACACCTTC. Its protein product is CASSPPSGTYGYTF.

The V call is TRBV4-1, the J call TRBJ2-3; the match to TRBD2 covers 10 bases. Germline CDR1 reads MGHRA; CDR2 reads YSYEKL. The CDR3 totals 18 residues. V was pared by 3 bases and J by 1 base, with 10 bases of the junction left unmatched. The CDR3 nucleotides are TGCGCCAGCAGCCAGCAGGCTAGCGGGGGTTTGGGCACAGATACGCAGTATTTT. Amino acid sequence: CASSQQASGGLGTDTQYF.

The genes are TRBV4-3 and TRBJ2-7; D not resolved. V lost 1 base to trimming and J lost 0 bases, with 7 bases between them. Looked up from germline, CDR1 is LGHNA and CDR2 is YSLEER. The CDR3 is made up of 14 amino acids. CDR3 sequence reads: CASSQVRSSYEQYF. The CDR3, as DNA: TGCGCCAGCAGCCAAGTTCGGTCCTCCTACGAGCAGTACTTC.

The chain has TRBV6-1 and TRBJ2-1; 8 bases map to TRBD2. V shed 7 bases, J shed 7 bases, and the junction held 6 bases outside the gene matches. The V gene's germline CDR1 is MNHNS and CDR2 SASEGT. The CDR3 sequence is 13 residues long. This CDR3 reads CASKGLGWNEQFF. The CDR3 DNA is TGTGCCAGCAAGGGACTAGGGTGGAATGAGCAGTTCTTC.

The rearrangement uses TRBV6-1 and TRBJ2-5; 7 bases line up with TRBD1. The assigned J gene may be wrong: the sequence end matches TRBJ2-7 better. CDR1 is MNHNS and CDR2 is SASEGT in the germline V gene. There are 14 residues in the CDR3. The CDR3 here is CASSEQTGSYEQYF. The CDR3, as DNA: TGTGCCAGCAGTGAACAGACAGGGTCCTACGAGCAGTACTTC.

This sequence joins TRBV10-3 and TRBJ1-4; 7 bases are shared with TRBD1. Unmatched junction bases numbered 8, after V lost 7 bases and J lost 6 bases. There are 14 residues in the CDR3. Germline lookup yields CDR1 ENHRY and CDR2 SYGVKD. CDR3: CAIKERQGDEKLFF. For the CDR3, the DNA is TGTGCCATCAAAGAAAGGCAGGGGGATGAAAAACTGTTTTTT.

The chain joins TRBV19 to TRBJ2-1, with 8 nucleotides matching TRBD1. CDR3 length: 16 amino acids. V lost 8 bases to trimming and J lost 4 bases; unmatched junction nucleotides: 13. Germline lookup yields CDR1 LNHDA and CDR2 SQIVND (reference sequence). The CDR3 DNA reads as TGTGCCAGTTTCCCCGGACAGGGAATCTTTTACAATGAGCAGTTCTTC. Its translation: CASFPGQGIFYNEQFF.

The chain joins TRBV9 to TRBJ1-2, with 7 positions matching TRBD1. This CDR3 has 14 residues. V was clipped by 3 bases and J by 2 bases; unmatched bases: 4. Looked up from germline, CDR1 is SGDLS and CDR2 is YYNGEE. This CDR3 is CASSASGGNYGYTF. The CDR3 DNA sequence: TGTGCCAGCAGCGCGTCAGGGGGAAACTATGGCTACACCTTC.

In this sample, this clone turned up once. The V and J genes are TRBV19 and TRBJ2-1; 13 bases agree with TRBD2. Germline CDR1 is LNHDA and CDR2 is SQIVND (reference sequence). This CDR3 is built from 15 residues. Unmatched junction bases numbered 4, after V lost 4 bases and J lost 7 bases. Written as DNA, the CDR3 is TGTGCCAGTAGTAGCCCGGGACTAGCGGGGAATGAGCAGTTCTTC. As protein: CASSSPGLAGNEQFF.

The CDR3 DNA sequence: TGTGCCAGCAGTTTAACCCGGGTGGGTTCACCCCTCCACTTT. Translation gives CASSLTRVGSPLHF. The chain joins TRBV6-1 to TRBJ1-6; no firm D call. CDR1 and CDR2 from the germline V gene are MNHNS and SASEGT. The CDR3 is 14 residues long. The V end was cut by 5 bases, the J end by 9 bases, with 14 bases between.

The J gene is TRBJ2-5, the V gene TRBV5-1; 7 bases fit TRBD2. The CDR3 covers 17 residues. The J segment lost 1 base and the V segment lost 5 bases, leaving 14 bases of the junction unmatched. Germline assignment: CDR1 SGHRS and CDR2 YFSETQ. The CDR3: CASSLNRSGITQETQYF. Here the CDR3 DNA reads TGCGCCAGCAGTTTAAATAGAAGCGGGATCACCCAAGAGACCCAGTACTTC.

The chain joins TRBV18 to TRBJ2-5; 9 bases match TRBD2. The CDR3 contains 15 residues. The germline CDR1 and CDR2 sequences are KGHSH and LQKENI. V was clipped by 3 bases and J by 5 bases; unmatched bases: 7. The CDR3 region has the DNA TGTGCCAGCTCACCCGGGACTAGCTCTCTCGAGACCCAGTACTTC. Translating it yields CASSPGTSSLETQYF.

In its sample, this clone was seen once. The genes are TRBV7-3 and TRBJ2-1; TRBD1 aligns across 10 bases. The germline V gene encodes CDR1 SGHTA and CDR2 FQGTGA. The CDR3 spans 14 residues. J was trimmed by 7 bases and V by 5 bases; bases with no gene match: 5. CDR3 in DNA: TGTGCCAGCAGCCCGGGACAGGGGACGAATGAGCAGTTCTTC. The encoded protein is CASSPGQGTNEQFF.

The chain joins TRBV7-2 to TRBJ1-5; 7 bases map to TRBD1. The CDR3 consists of 13 residues. V lost 5 bases and J lost 6; bases outside the gene matches: 4. The V gene's germline CDR1 is SGHTA and CDR2 FQGNSA. The CDR3 is CASSPTGTQPQHF. CDR3 DNA: TGTGCCAGCAGCCCGACAGGGACTCAGCCCCAGCATTTT.

The genes are TRBV5-1 and TRBJ2-3; D gene uncertain. The ends were cut back, 4 bases at V and 0 bases at J, with 15 bases in the middle. The germline gives CDR1 SGHRS, CDR2 YFSETQ. The CDR3 is 16 residues long. CDR3 loop: CASSPTMGTSTDTQYF. The CDR3 DNA sequence: TGCGCCAGCAGCCCGACGATGGGCACTAGCACAGATACGCAGTATTTT.